The 5 T cell receptor beta chains reported below all come from one sample, sequenced in a study of blood T cell repertoires in COVID-19. The table came from immunoSEQ multiplex PCR; TCRdb's copy has only in-frame clones and leaves some out. Of approximately 240,000 clones in the sample, about 88% are singletons; the top ten hold approximately 2.1%. The source material was peripheral blood. All receptors derive from a woman between 40 and 50 years old who had recovered from COVID-19.

The chain uses TRBV7-3 and TRBJ2-1; D is perhaps TRBD1 (5 bases). Germline CDR1 reads SGHTA; CDR2 reads FQGTGA. V shed 5 bases and J shed 4 bases, with 15 bases lying between them. This CDR3 is built from 15 residues. CDR3 amino acids: CASSPRAVSYNEQFF. Written as DNA, the CDR3 is TGTGCCAGCAGCCCCAGGGCGGTTTCATACAATGAGCAGTTCTTC.

The chain couples TRBV24-1 to TRBJ2-1; the match to TRBD2 covers 10 bases. Germline CDR1 is KGHDR and CDR2 is SFDVKD. This CDR3 region has 18 residues. After removal of 3 bases from V and 3 bases from J, the junction contained 10 bases not matched to a gene. Here the CDR3 reads CATSDPGLAGGLYNEQFF. The CDR3 DNA reads TGTGCCACCAGTGATCCGGGATTAGCGGGGGGCCTCTACAATGAGCAGTTCTTC.

This sequence joins TRBV6-5 and TRBJ1-4; no clear D gene. The CDR3 is made up of 15 amino acids. Trimming shortened V by 7 bases and J by 7 bases, and 19 bases separated the two germline ends. The germline gives CDR1 MNHEY, CDR2 SVGAGI. CDR3 DNA: TGTGCCAGCAAGGATATCGGGCGGGGAGGTGAAAAACTGTTTTTT. Its translation: CASKDIGRGGEKLFF.

The chain has TRBV6-2 or TRBV6-3 and TRBJ2-7, with 10 bases matching TRBD1. The CDR3 totals 20 residues. In germline, CDR1 is MNHEY, CDR2 SVGEGT. J lost 3 bases, V lost 2 bases, and 19 bases had no gene match. The CDR3 DNA is TGTGCCAGCAGTTACCGGGACAGGGGCGAATCTTATTCGGCCCGCTACGAGCAGTACTTC. It translates to CASSYRDRGESYSARYEQYF.

This clone was recorded only once. The rearrangement uses TRBV7-2 and TRBJ1-1; D is unresolved. Deletions cut 3 bases from V and 2 bases from J, with 10 bases between. Germline CDR1 SGHTA, CDR2 FQGNSA. CDR3 length: 14 amino acids. CDR3 nucleotide sequence: TGTGCCAGCAGCTTTGAACAAGTAAACACTGAAGCTTTCTTT. Its translation is CASSFEQVNTEAFF. The entire variable domain, with the rest obtained from reference TRBV7-2 and TRBJ1-1, is as follows: GAGVSQSPSNKVTEKGKDVELRCDPISGHTALYWYRQSLGQGLEFLIYFQGNSAPDKSGLPSDRFSAERTGGSVSTLTIQRTQQEDSAVYLCASSFEQVNTEAFFGQGTRLTVV.